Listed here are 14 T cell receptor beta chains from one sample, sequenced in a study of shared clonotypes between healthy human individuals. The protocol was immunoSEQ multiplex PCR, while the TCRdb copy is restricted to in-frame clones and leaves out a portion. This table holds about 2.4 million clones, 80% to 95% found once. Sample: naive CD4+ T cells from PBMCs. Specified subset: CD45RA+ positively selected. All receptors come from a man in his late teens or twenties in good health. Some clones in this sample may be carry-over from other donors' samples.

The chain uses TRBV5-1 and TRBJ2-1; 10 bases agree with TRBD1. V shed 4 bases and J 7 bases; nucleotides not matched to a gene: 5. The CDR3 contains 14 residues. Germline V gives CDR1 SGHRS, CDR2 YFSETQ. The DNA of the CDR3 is TGCGCCAGCAGCGCGGGACAGGGGATGAATGAGCAGTTCTTC. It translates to CASSAGQGMNEQFF.

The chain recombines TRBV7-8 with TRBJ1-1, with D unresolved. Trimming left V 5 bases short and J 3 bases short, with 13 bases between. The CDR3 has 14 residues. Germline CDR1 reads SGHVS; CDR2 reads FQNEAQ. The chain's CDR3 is CASSPFTEYTEAFF. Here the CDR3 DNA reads TGTGCCAGCAGCCCCTTCACCGAATACACTGAAGCTTTCTTT.

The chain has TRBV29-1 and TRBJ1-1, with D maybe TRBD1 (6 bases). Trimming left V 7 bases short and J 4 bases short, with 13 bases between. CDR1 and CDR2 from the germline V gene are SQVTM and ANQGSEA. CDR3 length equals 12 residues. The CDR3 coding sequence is TGCAGCGCCACAGGGTCGGGCACTGAAGCTTTCTTT. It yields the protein CSATGSGTEAFF.

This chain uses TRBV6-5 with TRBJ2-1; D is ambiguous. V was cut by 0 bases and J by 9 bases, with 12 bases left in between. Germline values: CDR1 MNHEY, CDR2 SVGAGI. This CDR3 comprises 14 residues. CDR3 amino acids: CASSYSSWAREQFF. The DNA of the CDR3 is TGTGCCAGCAGTTACTCGTCCTGGGCTCGTGAGCAGTTCTTC.

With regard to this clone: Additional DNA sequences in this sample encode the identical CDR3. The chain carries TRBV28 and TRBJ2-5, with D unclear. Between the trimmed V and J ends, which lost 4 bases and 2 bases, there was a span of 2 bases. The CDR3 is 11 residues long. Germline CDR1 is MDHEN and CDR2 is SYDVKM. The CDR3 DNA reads TGTGCCAGCAGTTCACAAGAGACCCAGTACTTC. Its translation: CASSSQETQYF.

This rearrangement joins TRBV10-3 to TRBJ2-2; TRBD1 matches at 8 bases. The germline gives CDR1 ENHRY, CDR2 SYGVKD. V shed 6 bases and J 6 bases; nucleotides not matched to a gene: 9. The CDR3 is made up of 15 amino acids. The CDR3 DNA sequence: TGTGCCATCAGCGGACAGGGTGGAAGAGCCGGGGAGCTGTTTTTT. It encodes CAISGQGGRAGELFF.

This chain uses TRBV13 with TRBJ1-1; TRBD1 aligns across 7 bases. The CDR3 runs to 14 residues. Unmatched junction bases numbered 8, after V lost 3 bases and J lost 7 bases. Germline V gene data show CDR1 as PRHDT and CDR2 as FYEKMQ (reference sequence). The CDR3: CASSLRGRGDEAFF. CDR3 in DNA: TGTGCCAGCAGCTTGAGGGGGCGCGGGGATGAAGCTTTCTTT.

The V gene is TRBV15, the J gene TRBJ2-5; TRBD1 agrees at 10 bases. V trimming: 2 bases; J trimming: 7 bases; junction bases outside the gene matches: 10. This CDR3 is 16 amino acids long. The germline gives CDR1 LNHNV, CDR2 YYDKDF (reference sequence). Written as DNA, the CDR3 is TGTGCCACCAGCAGAACTCGGACAGGGGGGCCAGGGACCCAGTACTTC. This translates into CATSRTRTGGPGTQYF.

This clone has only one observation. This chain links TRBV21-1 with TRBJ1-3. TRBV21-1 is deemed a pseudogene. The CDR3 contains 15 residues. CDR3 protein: CASTLGPSSGNTIYF. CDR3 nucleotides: TGTGCCAGCACCCTAGGACCAAGCTCTGGAAACACCATATATTTT.

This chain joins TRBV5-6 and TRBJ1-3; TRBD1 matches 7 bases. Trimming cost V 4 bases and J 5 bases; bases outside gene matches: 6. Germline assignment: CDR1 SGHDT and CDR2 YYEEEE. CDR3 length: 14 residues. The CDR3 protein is CASSATGARNTIYF. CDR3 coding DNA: TGTGCCAGCAGCGCTACAGGGGCGCGAAACACCATATATTTT.

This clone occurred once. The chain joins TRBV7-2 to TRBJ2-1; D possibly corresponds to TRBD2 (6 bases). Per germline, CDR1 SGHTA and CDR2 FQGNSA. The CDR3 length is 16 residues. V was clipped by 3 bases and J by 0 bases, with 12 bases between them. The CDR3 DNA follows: TGTGCCAGCAGCTTTAAGCTAGCGTCCTCCTACAATGAGCAGTTCTTC. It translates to CASSFKLASSYNEQFF.

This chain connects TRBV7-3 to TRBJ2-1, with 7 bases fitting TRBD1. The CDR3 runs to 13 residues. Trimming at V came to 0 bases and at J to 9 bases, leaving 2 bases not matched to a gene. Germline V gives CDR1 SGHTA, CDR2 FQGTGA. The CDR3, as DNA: TGTGCCAGCAGCTTAACGGCAGGGGGTGAGCAGTTCTTC. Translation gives CASSLTAGGEQFF.

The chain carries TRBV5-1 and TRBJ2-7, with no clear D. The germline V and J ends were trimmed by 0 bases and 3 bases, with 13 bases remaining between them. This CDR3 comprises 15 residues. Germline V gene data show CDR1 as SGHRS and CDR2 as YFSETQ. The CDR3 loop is CASSLDLSQRYEQYF. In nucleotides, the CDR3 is TGCGCCAGCAGCTTGGATCTCTCCCAGCGCTACGAGCAGTACTTC.

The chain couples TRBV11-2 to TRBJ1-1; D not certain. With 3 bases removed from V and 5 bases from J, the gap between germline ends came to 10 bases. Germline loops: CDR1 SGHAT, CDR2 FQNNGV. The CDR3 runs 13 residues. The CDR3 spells CASSFEQSTEAFF. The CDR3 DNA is TGTGCCAGCAGCTTTGAACAGTCGACTGAAGCTTTCTTT.